This T cell receptor (beta chain) was identified in a study of T cell responses to AZD1222 COVID-19 vaccine. Clones were read by immunoSEQ multiplex PCR, and TCRdb kept only the in-frame ones, dropping some. The sample holds about 150,000 clones, around nine tenths seen once. The receptor comes from an adult who received the AZD1222 COVID-19 vaccine. The input for sequencing was peripheral blood, taken 28 days after the second AZD1222 dose.

As DNA, the CDR3 is TGTGCCAGTAGTGGGGACAGGGGGCTCTATGGCTACACCTTC. This codes for CASSGDRGLYGYTF. This chain connects TRBV19 to TRBJ1-2; 12 bases line up with TRBD1. With 5 bases clipped from V and 4 bases from J, the junction kept 2 bases outside the gene matches. The CDR3 runs 14 residues. The germline CDR1 and CDR2 sequences are LNHDA and SQIVND (reference sequence).